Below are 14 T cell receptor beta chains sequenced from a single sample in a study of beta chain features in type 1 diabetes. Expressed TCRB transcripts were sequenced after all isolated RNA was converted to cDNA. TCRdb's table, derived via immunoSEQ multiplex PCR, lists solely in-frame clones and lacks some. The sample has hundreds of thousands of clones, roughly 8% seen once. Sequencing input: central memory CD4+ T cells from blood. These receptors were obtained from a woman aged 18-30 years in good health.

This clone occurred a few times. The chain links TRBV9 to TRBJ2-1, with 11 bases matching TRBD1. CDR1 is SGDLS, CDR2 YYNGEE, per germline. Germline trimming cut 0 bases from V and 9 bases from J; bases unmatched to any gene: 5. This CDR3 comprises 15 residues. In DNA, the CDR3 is TGTGCCAGCAGCGTAGGGGCGGACAGGGGGCGTGAGCAGTTCTTC. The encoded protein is CASSVGADRGREQFF.

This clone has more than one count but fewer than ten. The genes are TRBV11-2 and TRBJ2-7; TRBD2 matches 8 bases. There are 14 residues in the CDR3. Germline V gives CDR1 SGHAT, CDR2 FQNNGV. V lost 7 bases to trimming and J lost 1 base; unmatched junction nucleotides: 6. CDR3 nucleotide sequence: TGTGCCAGCACCTTTGAGCGGGAGTCCTACGAGCAGTACTTC. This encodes CASTFERESYEQYF. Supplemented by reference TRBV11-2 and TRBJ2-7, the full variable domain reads EAGVAQSPRYKIIEKRQSVAFWCNPISGHATLYWYQQILGQGPKLLIQFQNNGVVDDSQLPKDRFSAERLKGVDSTLKIQPAKLEDSAVYLCASTFERESYEQYFGPGTRLTVT.

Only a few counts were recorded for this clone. Here the CDR3 DNA reads TGTGCCAGCAGCGAGATTAGCGGGCCGCAGTTCTTC. It encodes CASSEISGPQFF. This chain joins TRBV7-8 and TRBJ2-1; 7 bases align to TRBD2. In germline, CDR1 is SGHVS, CDR2 FQNEAQ. Trimming at V came to 5 bases and at J to 12 bases, leaving 7 bases not matched to a gene. CDR3 length: 12 residues.

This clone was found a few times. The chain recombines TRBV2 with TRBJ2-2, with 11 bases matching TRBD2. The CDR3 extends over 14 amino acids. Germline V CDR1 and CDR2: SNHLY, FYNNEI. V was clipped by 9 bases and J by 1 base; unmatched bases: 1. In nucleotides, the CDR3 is TGTGCCAGTAGCGGGAGGGGGAACACCGGGGAGCTGTTTTTT. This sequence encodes CASSGRGNTGELFF.

The CDR3 region is CASSLRPPNNEQFF. The CDR3 bases are TGTGCCAGCAGTTTACGTCCTCCCAACAATGAGCAGTTCTTC. The chain combines TRBV28 with TRBJ2-1; unclear D gene. This CDR3 spans 14 amino acids. Germline CDR1 is MDHEN and CDR2 is SYDVKM. V was clipped by 2 bases and J by 5 bases, with 10 bases between them.

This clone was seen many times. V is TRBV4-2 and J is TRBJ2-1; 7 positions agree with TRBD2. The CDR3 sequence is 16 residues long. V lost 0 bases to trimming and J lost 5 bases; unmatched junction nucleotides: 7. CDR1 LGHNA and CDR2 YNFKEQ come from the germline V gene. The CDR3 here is CASSQDLGREDNEQFF. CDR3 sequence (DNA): TGTGCCAGCAGCCAAGATTTAGGGAGGGAGGACAATGAGCAGTTCTTC.

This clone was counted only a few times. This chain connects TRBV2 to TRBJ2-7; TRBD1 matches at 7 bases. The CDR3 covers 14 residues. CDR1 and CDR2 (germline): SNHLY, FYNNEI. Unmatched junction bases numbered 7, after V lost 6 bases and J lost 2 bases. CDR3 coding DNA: TGTGCCAGCAGCCAACAGGGGCGCCCCTACGAGCAGTACTTC. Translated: CASSQQGRPYEQYF.

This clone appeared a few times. This chain's CDR3 is CASSPGGGRTYNEQFF. The CDR3, as DNA: TGTGCCAGCAGTCCCGGGGGCGGACGTACCTACAATGAGCAGTTCTTC. The chain is built from TRBV28 and TRBJ2-1, with D possibly called TRBD1 or TRBD2 (6 bases each). The CDR3 loop spans 16 amino acids. Germline V gives CDR1 MDHEN, CDR2 SYDVKM. Trimming took 5 bases from V and 2 from J, leaving 16 bases between them.

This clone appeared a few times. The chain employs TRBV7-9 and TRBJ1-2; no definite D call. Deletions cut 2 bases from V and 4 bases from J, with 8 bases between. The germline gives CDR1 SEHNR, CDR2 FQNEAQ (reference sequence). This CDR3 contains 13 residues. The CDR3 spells CASSLLNTYGYTF. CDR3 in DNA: TGTGCCAGCAGCTTACTCAATACCTATGGCTACACCTTC.

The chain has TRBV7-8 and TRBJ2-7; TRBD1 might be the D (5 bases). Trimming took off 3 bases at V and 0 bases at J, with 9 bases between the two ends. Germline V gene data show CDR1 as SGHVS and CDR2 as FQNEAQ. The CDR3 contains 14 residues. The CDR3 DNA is TGTGCCAGCAGCTTGCAGGGATACTCCTACGAGCAGTACTTC. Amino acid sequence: CASSLQGYSYEQYF.

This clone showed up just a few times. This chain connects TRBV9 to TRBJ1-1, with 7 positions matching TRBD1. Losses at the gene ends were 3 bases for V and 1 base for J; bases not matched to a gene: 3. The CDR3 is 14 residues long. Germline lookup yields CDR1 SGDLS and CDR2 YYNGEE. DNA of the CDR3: TGTGCCAGCAGCGCTGGACAGGAGAACACTGAAGCTTTCTTT. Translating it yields CASSAGQENTEAFF.

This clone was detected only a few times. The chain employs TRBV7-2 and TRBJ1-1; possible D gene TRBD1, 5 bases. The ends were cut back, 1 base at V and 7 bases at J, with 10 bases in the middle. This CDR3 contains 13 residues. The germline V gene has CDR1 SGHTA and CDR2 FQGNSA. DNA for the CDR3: TGTGCCAGCAGCTTAGGGGGCCGGGGTGAAGCTTTCTTT. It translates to CASSLGGRGEAFF.

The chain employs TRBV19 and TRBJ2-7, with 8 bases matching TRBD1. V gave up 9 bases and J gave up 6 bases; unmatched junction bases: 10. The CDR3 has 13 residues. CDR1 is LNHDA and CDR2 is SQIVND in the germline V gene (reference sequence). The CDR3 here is CASTTGVFGEQYF. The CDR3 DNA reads TGTGCCAGCACGACAGGGGTTTTCGGCGAGCAGTACTTC.

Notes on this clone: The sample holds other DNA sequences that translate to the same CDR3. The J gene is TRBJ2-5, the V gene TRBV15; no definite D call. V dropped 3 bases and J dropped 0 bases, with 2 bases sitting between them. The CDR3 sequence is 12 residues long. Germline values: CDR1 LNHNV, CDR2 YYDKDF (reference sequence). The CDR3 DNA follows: TGTGCCACCAGCAGTCACCAAGAGACCCAGTACTTC. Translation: CATSSHQETQYF.